These T cell receptor beta chains were read from a single sample in a study of TIL therapy for anti-PD-1-resistant metastatic lung cancer. Here immunoSEQ multiplex PCR was the method, and the copy in TCRdb shows in-frame clones only, minus some. The table includes 95,000 or so clones, just over 65% detected once. Sequenced material: tumor tissue, taken at baseline. These receptors were taken from a person between 30 and 80 years old with non-small cell lung cancer. Both conserved end residues are part of each CDR3. Each record gives: V gene, D gene, J gene, clone size, CDR3 protein, CDR3 DNA. The D gene is left open where the match is weak. Clone size appears in some rows only: once, few, many, or a class for an expanded clone.

TRBV2	TRBD1	TRBJ1-1	-	CASRPGTGWYTEAFF	TGTGCCAGCAGACCCGGGACAGGGTGGTACACTGAAGCTTTCTTT
TRBV25-1	-	TRBJ1-1	-	CASSSPPSQPYLGEAFF	TGTGCCAGCAGTTCTCCCCCGAGCCAACCTTATTTGGGTGAAGCTTTCTTT
TRBV7-8	-	TRBJ1-4	-	CASSRGVLNEKLFF	TGTGCCAGCAGCCGAGGGGTGCTTAATGAAAAACTGTTTTTT
TRBV4-1	TRBD1	TRBJ1-1	-	CASSQGQGGNTEAFF	TGCGCCAGCAGCCAAGGACAGGGAGGGAACACTGAAGCTTTCTTT
TRBV28	-	TRBJ1-1	-	CASSLPFVNTEAFF	TGTGCCAGCAGTTTACCCTTTGTGAACACTGAAGCTTTCTTT
TRBV6-2/TRBV6-3	TRBD1	TRBJ2-7	few	CASSYGDSITHEQYF	TGTGCCAGCAGTTACGGGGACAGCATAACCCACGAGCAGTACTTC
TRBV7-3	TRBD2	TRBJ2-1	-	CASSRRGSGSINEQFF	TGTGCCAGCAGCCGAAGGGGAAGCGGGAGTATCAATGAGCAGTTCTTC
TRBV7-3	-	TRBJ2-1	-	CASSPLERGLYNEQFF	TGTGCCAGCAGCCCTTTAGAGAGGGGTCTCTACAATGAGCAGTTCTTC
TRBV27	-	TRBJ2-2	-	CASSLSSPVRGLFF	TGTGCCAGCAGTTTGTCTTCACCCGTTCGGGGGCTGTTTTTT
TRBV7-9	-	TRBJ2-7	few	CASSSQGGGYEQYF	TGTGCCAGCAGCTCCCAGGGAGGGGGCTACGAGCAGTACTTC
TRBV6-2/TRBV6-3	-	TRBJ1-6	-	CASSTLGRISPLHF	TGTGCCAGCAGCACATTAGGACGGATTTCACCCCTCCACTTT
TRBV29-1	TRBD1	TRBJ1-2	-	CSVIKGTVAPLYGYTF	TGCAGCGTAATCAAGGGGACAGTCGCTCCTCTCTATGGCTACACCTTC
TRBV3-1/TRBV3-2	-	TRBJ2-1	-	CASSQANEQFF	TGTGCCAGCAGCCAAGCCAATGAGCAGTTCTTC
TRBV6-5	TRBD2	TRBJ2-2	once	CASSYRREVGGELFF	TGTGCCAGCAGTTACAGGCGGGAGGTTGGCGGGGAGCTGTTTTTT
TRBV28	-	TRBJ1-2	-	CASSLRPGGYTF	TGTGCCAGCAGTTTACGCCCGGGGGGCTACACCTTC
TRBV18	-	TRBJ2-2	-	CASSPPGTVSNGELFF	TGTGCCAGCTCACCACCGGGAACGGTCAGTAACGGGGAGCTGTTTTTT
TRBV14	-	TRBJ2-2	-	CASSQVGTGTGELFF	TGTGCCAGCAGCCAAGTCGGGACGGGCACCGGGGAGCTGTTTTTT
TRBV2	-	TRBJ1-1	-	CASSDSGKAFF	TGTGCCAGCAGTGATTCAGGGAAAGCTTTCTTT
TRBV19	-	TRBJ2-3	-	CASSPGVGTDTQYF	TGTGCCAGTAGTCCAGGGGTTGGCACAGATACGCAGTATTTT
TRBV4-3	-	TRBJ2-2	-	CASSQDDPVGARSGELFF	TGCGCCAGCAGCCAAGATGACCCCGTAGGCGCCCGATCCGGGGAGCTGTTTTTT
TRBV7-2	-	TRBJ2-7	-	CASSRNSPYEQYF	TGTGCCAGCAGCAGGAATAGTCCCTACGAGCAGTACTTC
TRBV18	TRBD2	TRBJ2-1	-	CASSTSGYNEQFF	TGTGCCAGCTCAACTAGCGGCTACAATGAGCAGTTCTTC
TRBV12-3/TRBV12-4	TRBD1	TRBJ2-7	few	CASSPDRGYEQYF	TGTGCCAGCAGTCCGGACAGGGGATACGAGCAGTACTTC
TRBV7-9	TRBD1	TRBJ1-1	-	CASSPDRPNTEAFF	TGTGCCAGCAGCCCGGACAGGCCGAACACTGAAGCTTTCTTT
TRBV2	-	TRBJ2-1	-	CASREIAEISYNEQFF	TGTGCCAGCAGGGAAATAGCGGAGATCTCCTACAATGAGCAGTTCTTC
TRBV5-6	-	TRBJ2-7	few	CASRPAGAYEQYF	TGTGCCAGCAGACCCGCTGGGGCCTACGAGCAGTACTTC
TRBV9	TRBD2	TRBJ2-3	-	CASSLTTSSSSTDTQYF	TGTGCCAGCAGCTTAACGACTAGCTCCTCTAGCACAGATACGCAGTATTTT
TRBV28	-	TRBJ2-1	-	CASSPPSPALNEQFF	TGTGCCAGCAGCCCCCCTAGCCCCGCACTCAATGAGCAGTTCTTC
TRBV15	-	TRBJ1-3	-	CATSREDGNTIYF	TGTGCCACCAGCAGAGAGGACGGTAACACCATATATTTT
TRBV28	TRBD1	TRBJ1-6	few	CASRYQGTANSPLHF	TGTGCCAGCAGGTACCAAGGGACAGCGAATTCACCCCTCCACTTT
TRBV2	TRBD1	TRBJ1-5	few	CASRETGGSQPQHF	TGTGCCAGCAGGGAGACAGGGGGCAGTCAGCCCCAGCATTTT
TRBV7-2	TRBD1	TRBJ1-1	once	CASSLRPDRANTEAFF	TGTGCCAGCAGCTTACGACCGGACAGGGCGAACACTGAAGCTTTCTTT
TRBV4-1	-	TRBJ2-2	-	CASSQGLWTGELFF	TGCGCCAGCAGCCAAGGTCTGTGGACCGGGGAGCTGTTTTTT
TRBV3-1/TRBV3-2	-	TRBJ2-2	few	CASSPLRRAGELFF	TGTGCCAGCAGCCCCCTTCGGAGGGCCGGGGAGCTGTTTTTT
TRBV7-9	TRBD1	TRBJ1-4	-	CASSLAGTGGEKLFF	TGTGCCAGCAGCTTAGCGGGGACAGGGGGTGAAAAACTGTTTTTT
TRBV30	-	TRBJ2-7	-	CASKKPGTLYEQYF	TGTGCCTCTAAGAAACCCGGGACACTCTACGAGCAGTACTTC
TRBV18	TRBD2	TRBJ2-3	-	CASSPGLAPDTQYF	TGTGCCAGCTCACCGGGACTAGCACCAGATACGCAGTATTTT
TRBV6-5	-	TRBJ2-5	-	CASSYSRQAPEETQYF	TGTGCCAGCAGTTACTCGAGGCAGGCGCCCGAAGAGACCCAGTACTTC
TRBV27	-	TRBJ2-7	-	CASSLEQGGAEQYF	TGTGCCAGCAGTTTGGAACAGGGAGGAGCCGAGCAGTACTTC
TRBV21-1	-	TRBJ2-7	-	CASVSGRPYEQYF	TGTGCCAGCGTTAGCGGGAGGCCCTACGAGCAGTACTTC